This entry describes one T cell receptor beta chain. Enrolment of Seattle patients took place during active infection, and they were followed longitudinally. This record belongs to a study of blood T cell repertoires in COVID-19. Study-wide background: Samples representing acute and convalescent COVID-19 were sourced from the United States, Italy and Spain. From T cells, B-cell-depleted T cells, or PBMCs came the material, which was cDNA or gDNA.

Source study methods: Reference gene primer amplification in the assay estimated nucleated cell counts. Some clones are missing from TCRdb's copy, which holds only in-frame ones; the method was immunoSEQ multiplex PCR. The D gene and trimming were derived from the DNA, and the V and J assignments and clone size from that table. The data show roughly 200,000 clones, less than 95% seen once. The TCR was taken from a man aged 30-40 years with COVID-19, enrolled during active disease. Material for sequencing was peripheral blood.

Here the CDR3 reads CASSYRGVLYGYTF. In DNA form, the CDR3 reads TGTGCCAGCAGTTACCGCGGGGTTCTCTATGGCTACACCTTC. The rearrangement links TRBV6-2 or TRBV6-3 to TRBJ1-2; D is uncertain. The CDR3 runs to 14 residues. V gave up 2 bases and J gave up 4 bases, with 11 bases separating them. Germline CDR1 reads MNHEY; CDR2 reads SVGEGT.